These T cell receptor beta chains were read from a single sample in a study of PD-1 blockade in classical Hodgkin lymphoma. Clones were sequenced by immunoSEQ multiplex PCR, and TCRdb holds only the in-frame ones, with some missing. This table holds some 30,000 clones, roughly 90% found once. Material for sequencing was CD4+ T cells from blood. The source of these receptors is a human donor with classical Hodgkin lymphoma. Each CDR3 is given with its conserved first and last residue. D genes are given only for firm matches. The size entry is marked missing in some rows and otherwise reads once, few, many or a size class.

v_call	j_call	clone_size	d_call	cdr3_aa	cdr3_nt
TRBV4-1	TRBJ2-2	NA	TRBD2	CASSPRRLAGVGGELFF	TGCGCCAGCAGCCCTAGACGACTAGCGGGAGTGGGCGGGGAGCTGTTTTTT
TRBV5-4	TRBJ2-2	NA	NA	CASSRPTGRELFF	TGTGCCAGCAGTCGACCCACTGGAAGGGAGCTGTTTTTT
TRBV6-5	TRBJ2-5	NA	NA	CASSLAGAGETQYF	TGTGCCAGCAGCTTGGCGGGGGCCGGTGAGACCCAGTACTTC
TRBV5-1	TRBJ1-3	NA	NA	CASSLTSSGNTIYF	TGCGCCAGCAGCTTGACCTCCTCTGGAAACACCATATATTTT
TRBV11-3	TRBJ2-5	NA	NA	CASSLGGQETQYF	TGTGCCAGCAGCCTGGGAGGACAAGAGACCCAGTACTTC
TRBV28	TRBJ1-2	NA	NA	CASSVGLTYGYTF	TGTGCCAGCAGTGTCGGGCTCACCTATGGCTACACCTTC
TRBV7-9	TRBJ2-7	NA	TRBD1	CASSPRQGNYEQYF	TGTGCCAGCAGCCCGAGACAGGGGAACTACGAGCAGTACTTC
TRBV9	TRBJ2-3	NA	NA	CASSAAEGDHTQYF	TGTGCCAGCAGCGCCGCTGAGGGGGACCATACGCAGTATTTT
TRBV9	TRBJ2-5	NA	NA	CASSGGLTVQETQYF	TGTGCCAGCAGCGGCGGACTCACCGTTCAAGAGACCCAGTACTTC
TRBV2	TRBJ2-7	NA	NA	CASSRGGEQYF	TGTGCCAGCAGCCGAGGGGGGGAGCAGTACTTC
TRBV7-8	TRBJ2-1	NA	TRBD2	CASSLWGAGVYNEQFF	TGTGCCAGCAGCTTATGGGGAGCGGGAGTCTACAATGAGCAGTTCTTC
TRBV4-1	TRBJ2-3	NA	TRBD2	CASSQPGTRRDTQYF	TGCGCCAGCAGCCAACCCGGGACTAGGCGGGATACGCAGTATTTT
TRBV5-1	TRBJ1-4	few	TRBD1	CASSLGTGEKLFF	TGCGCCAGCAGCTTGGGGACAGGGGAAAAACTGTTTTTT
TRBV28	TRBJ2-5	NA	NA	CASGGRGTLGETQYF	TGTGCCAGCGGGGGGCGCGGGACCCTGGGGGAGACCCAGTACTTC
TRBV2	TRBJ1-1	NA	NA	CASSEPGGGDTEAFF	TGTGCCAGCAGTGAACCGGGAGGGGGGGACACTGAAGCTTTCTTT
TRBV5-6	TRBJ1-5	NA	NA	CASSWHGFNQPQHF	TGTGCCAGCAGCTGGCACGGATTCAATCAGCCCCAGCATTTT
TRBV14	TRBJ2-2	NA	TRBD2	CASSRGLGSGELFF	TGTGCCAGCAGCCGGGGACTAGGGAGTGGGGAGCTGTTTTTT
TRBV27	TRBJ2-7	NA	NA	CASSPRVAAPSYEQYF	TGTGCCAGCAGCCCAAGGGTGGCAGCCCCCTCCTACGAGCAGTACTTC
TRBV5-1	TRBJ2-1	once	TRBD2	CASSPWASGNFNEQFF	TGCGCCAGCAGCCCCTGGGCTAGCGGGAACTTCAATGAGCAGTTCTTC
TRBV28	TRBJ2-2	NA	TRBD1	CASSYTGAGELFF	TGTGCCAGCAGTTATACAGGGGCCGGGGAGCTGTTTTTT
TRBV6-5	TRBJ1-2	NA	NA	CASSRLSPGGGGYTF	TGTGCCAGCAGCCGTCTTTCTCCGGGGGGAGGTGGCTACACCTTC
TRBV9	TRBJ2-3	NA	TRBD1	CASSVASGQGASDTQYF	TGTGCCAGCAGCGTAGCTTCCGGACAGGGGGCATCAGATACGCAGTATTTT
TRBV25-1	TRBJ2-5	NA	TRBD2	CASSEASGIEETQYF	TGTGCCAGCAGTGAAGCTAGCGGGATCGAGGAGACCCAGTACTTC
TRBV11-2	TRBJ1-1	NA	NA	CASSLNTNTEAFF	TGTGCCAGCAGCCTCAATACGAACACTGAAGCTTTCTTT
TRBV4-1	TRBJ2-2	NA	TRBD1	CASSPMPGQRAGELFF	TGCGCCAGCAGCCCAATGCCGGGACAGAGAGCCGGGGAGCTGTTTTTT
TRBV5-1	TRBJ1-3	NA	TRBD1	CASSGTGAGNTIYF	TGCGCCAGCAGCGGGACAGGGGCTGGAAACACCATATATTTT
TRBV5-4	TRBJ2-2	NA	TRBD2	CASRAPGAGDTGELFF	TGTGCCAGCAGAGCCCCGGGCGCGGGAGACACCGGGGAGCTGTTTTTT
TRBV9	TRBJ2-1	NA	NA	CASSVGGGAAYNEQFF	TGTGCCAGCAGCGTAGGAGGCGGGGCCGCCTACAATGAGCAGTTCTTC
TRBV18	TRBJ1-1	NA	NA	CASSQEIPEAFF	TGTGCCAGCTCCCAGGAAATCCCTGAAGCTTTCTTT
TRBV28	TRBJ2-3	NA	NA	CASSPPPLDTQYF	TGTGCCAGCAGTCCCCCCCCTTTGGATACGCAGTATTTT
TRBV9	TRBJ1-1	few	NA	CASSWGTGTEAFF	TGTGCCAGCAGCTGGGGGACGGGTACTGAAGCTTTCTTT
TRBV18	TRBJ2-7	NA	NA	CASSPPGGGGYEQYF	TGTGCCAGCTCACCTCCAGGCGGAGGGGGTTACGAGCAGTACTTC
TRBV5-1	TRBJ1-1	NA	TRBD1	CASSFLTGGTEAFF	TGCGCCAGCAGCTTCTTGACAGGGGGCACTGAAGCTTTCTTT
TRBV12-5	TRBJ2-1	NA	TRBD2	CASGTSGTYNEQFF	TGTGCTAGTGGTACTAGCGGTACCTACAATGAGCAGTTCTTC
TRBV6-1	TRBJ1-1	once	NA	CAISASERSTRNTEAFF	TGTGCCATCAGTGCCAGTGAGAGGAGTACACGGAACACTGAAGCTTTCTTT
TRBV5-1	TRBJ2-5	NA	NA	CASRLGETQYF	TGCGCCAGCAGACTCGGGGAGACCCAGTACTTC
TRBV7-6	TRBJ2-2	once	TRBD1	CASSTSGTGFHTGELFF	TGTGCCAGCAGCACGTCCGGGACAGGGTTCCACACCGGGGAGCTGTTTTTT
TRBV18	TRBJ2-7	NA	NA	CASSPGLQSSYEQYF	TGTGCCAGCTCACCGGGACTTCAAAGCTCCTACGAGCAGTACTTC
TRBV12-5	TRBJ2-1	NA	NA	CASGLVRSYNEQFF	TGTGCTAGTGGTTTGGTACGGTCCTACAATGAGCAGTTCTTC
TRBV23-1	TRBJ2-1	NA	NA	CASSQPRLYNEQFF	TGCGCCAGCAGTCAACCCAGGCTATACAATGAGCAGTTCTTC
TRBV28	TRBJ1-1	NA	TRBD1	CASSPRGLKQEAFF	TGTGCCAGCAGCCCCAGGGGGCTGAAGCAAGAAGCTTTCTTT
TRBV6-1	TRBJ1-5	NA	NA	CASSEGIQGLQPQHF	TGTGCCAGCAGTGAAGGGATACAGGGATTACAGCCCCAGCATTTT
TRBV7-3	TRBJ1-4	NA	NA	CASSREANEKLFF	TGTGCCAGCAGTCGGGAAGCTAATGAAAAACTGTTTTTT
TRBV6-5	TRBJ1-1	NA	NA	CASSYSGALNTEAFF	TGTGCCAGCAGTTACTCAGGGGCCCTGAACACTGAAGCTTTCTTT
TRBV15	TRBJ2-1	NA	NA	CATSVVPHGGDEQFF	TGTGCCACCAGCGTTGTCCCCCATGGCGGGGATGAGCAGTTCTTC
TRBV19	TRBJ2-7	NA	TRBD1	CASSIASRDREPYEQYF	TGTGCCAGTAGTATAGCGTCACGGGACAGGGAGCCCTACGAGCAGTACTTC
TRBV27	TRBJ1-2	NA	TRBD1	CASSSPTRQGTNYGYTF	TGTGCCAGCAGTTCCCCCACTCGACAGGGGACTAACTATGGCTACACCTTC
TRBV28	TRBJ1-1	NA	NA	CASNLFGGLRDTEAFF	TGTGCCAGCAATCTATTCGGGGGTCTACGGGACACTGAAGCTTTCTTT
TRBV6-1	TRBJ1-5	NA	NA	CASSEGRADQPQHF	TGTGCCAGCAGTGAAGGACGGGCGGATCAGCCCCAGCATTTT
TRBV6-6	TRBJ1-5	NA	NA	CASTRQLNQPQHF	TGTGCCAGCACCCGACAGCTCAATCAGCCCCAGCATTTT
TRBV9	TRBJ1-1	NA	NA	CASSFQGNTEAFF	TGTGCCAGCAGCTTTCAAGGGAACACTGAAGCTTTCTTT
TRBV19	TRBJ2-1	NA	TRBD1	CASSTLGQGSYNEQFF	TGTGCCAGTAGTACGTTGGGACAGGGCTCCTACAATGAGCAGTTCTTC
TRBV5-1	TRBJ2-4	NA	TRBD1	CASRFGQGRQNIQYF	TGCGCCAGCAGATTCGGACAGGGTCGCCAAAACATTCAGTACTTC
TRBV7-7	TRBJ2-5	NA	NA	CASSLAPIRQDRTETQYF	TGTGCTAGCAGCTTAGCGCCTATTCGACAGGATAGAACTGAGACCCAGTACTTC
TRBV6-6	TRBJ2-2	NA	NA	CASSYRGAGSTGELFF	TGTGCCAGCAGTTACCGCGGGGCAGGGAGCACCGGGGAGCTGTTTTTT
TRBV19	TRBJ1-4	NA	TRBD1	CASSAGGQALGEKLFF	TGTGCCAGTAGTGCTGGTGGACAGGCCCTCGGTGAAAAACTGTTTTTT
TRBV5-1	TRBJ1-1	NA	NA	CASSLANGMNTEAFF	TGCGCCAGCAGCTTGGCCAATGGGATGAACACTGAAGCTTTCTTT
TRBV28	TRBJ1-1	NA	NA	CASSLGSLTNTEAFF	TGTGCCAGCAGCCTTGGGTCCCTCACGAACACTGAAGCTTTCTTT
TRBV5-4	TRBJ2-3	NA	NA	CASSPPGATDTQYF	TGTGCCAGCAGCCCACCCGGAGCAACAGATACGCAGTATTTT
TRBV7-8	TRBJ1-1	once	TRBD1	CASSSDRGSRRAFF	TGTGCCAGCAGCTCTGACAGGGGGAGTCGTCGAGCTTTCTTT